The clone carrying this T cell receptor beta chain was observed a few times. This sample is drawn from a study of identical twins. The V gene lost 5 bases and the J gene lost 4 bases, with 9 bases spanning the gap. CDR3 length equals 12 residues. Germline-derived CDR1 and CDR2 are DFQATT and SNEGSKA (reference sequence). TCRdb recomputed calls from the 5' RACE reads with MiXCR, one row per CDR3 protein. In the table there are roughly 690,000 distinct CDR3 sequences, approximately 21% of which are singletons. These data were likewise used in another study, on T cells expressing NK-cell markers. That report adds: Of eight sequenced donors, seven were HCMV-seropositive and one HCMV-seronegative.

This clonotype originated in a woman aged 18-29 years in good health. The specimen was PBMCs. The chain combines TRBV20-1 with TRBJ2-1; tentative D call: TRBD1 (6 bases). The CDR3 coding sequence is TGCAGTGCTTTGGGACAATACAATGAGCAGTTCTTC. This translates into CSALGQYNEQFF.